This T cell receptor (beta chain) was sequenced for a study of blood T cell repertoires in COVID-19. V was pared by 1 base and J by 4 bases, with 4 bases of the junction left unmatched. The V gene's germline CDR1 is SEHNR and CDR2 FQNEAQ (reference sequence). The CDR3 length is 15 residues. The assay was immunoSEQ multiplex PCR, and TCRdb's table has in-frame clones only and misses some. The sample has more than 250,000 clones; 90% are singletons. The origin of this receptor is a woman between 18 and 29 years old with acute COVID-19. The rearrangement links TRBV7-9 to TRBJ2-7, with 10 positions matching TRBD1. Sequenced input: PBMCs or T cells enriched from blood (not recorded which). In DNA form, the CDR3 reads TGTGCCAGCAGCTTAGTTCGACAGGGGGCTTACGAGCAGTACTTC. Translated: CASSLVRQGAYEQYF.